This T cell receptor (beta chain) was obtained from a study of beta chain features in type 1 diabetes. Study details: The study examined about 110,000,000 sorted cells across all samples. Study conclusions and caveats: Shorter TCRB CDR3s, moderately but significantly so, marked every one of the four CD4+ subsets in Type 1 diabetes patients.

Regarding this clone: As yet, its antigen is unknown.

TCRB transcripts that were expressed got sequenced, as all of the isolated RNA had been reverse transcribed. Assay: immunoSEQ multiplex PCR; the TCRdb copy retains only in-frame clones and omits some. The sample holds 45,000 to 60,000 clones, about 64% seen once. The CDR3 runs 15 residues. V lost 3 bases and J lost 4, with 15 bases in between. Germline CDR1 SNHLY, CDR2 FYNNEI. CD45RO/CCR7/CD25/CD127/CD95/CD27 separated CD4+ naive, central memory, regulatory and stem cell-like memory cells by sorting. The chain is built from TRBV2 and TRBJ2-5; D may be TRBD2 (6 bases). This clonotype originated in a young woman with type 1 diabetes. The sequenced sample was stem cell memory CD4+ T cells from blood. The CDR3 sequence: CASSDSGGGSETQYF. CDR3 in DNA: TGTGCCAGCAGTGATTCCGGGGGAGGCTCAGAGACCCAGTACTTC.